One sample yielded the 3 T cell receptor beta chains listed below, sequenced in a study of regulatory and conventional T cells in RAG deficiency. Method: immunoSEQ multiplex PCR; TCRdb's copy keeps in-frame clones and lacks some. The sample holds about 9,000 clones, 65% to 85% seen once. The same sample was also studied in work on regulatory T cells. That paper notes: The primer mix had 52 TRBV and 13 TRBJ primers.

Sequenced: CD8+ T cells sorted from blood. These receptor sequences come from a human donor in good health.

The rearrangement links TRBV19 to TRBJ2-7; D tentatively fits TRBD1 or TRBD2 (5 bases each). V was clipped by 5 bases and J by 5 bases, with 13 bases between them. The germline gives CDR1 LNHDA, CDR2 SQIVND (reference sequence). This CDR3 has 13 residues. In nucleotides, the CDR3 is TGTGCCAGTAGTCTGGGGACGCCCAACGAGCAGTACTTC. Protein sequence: CASSLGTPNEQYF.

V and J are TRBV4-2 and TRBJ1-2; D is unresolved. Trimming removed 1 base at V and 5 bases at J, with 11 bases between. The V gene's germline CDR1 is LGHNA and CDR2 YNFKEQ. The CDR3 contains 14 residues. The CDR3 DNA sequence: TGTGCCAGCAGCCAAGCCGCACCGGAGTATGGCTACACCTTC. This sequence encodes CASSQAAPEYGYTF.

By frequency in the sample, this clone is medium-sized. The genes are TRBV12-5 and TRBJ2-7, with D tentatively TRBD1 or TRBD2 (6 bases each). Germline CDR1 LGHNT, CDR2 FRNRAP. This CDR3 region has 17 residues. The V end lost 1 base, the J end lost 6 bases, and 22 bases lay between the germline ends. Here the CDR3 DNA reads TGTGCTAGTGGTTTGGCAGGGTGGCCGGGGGCGCTTTCCGAGCAGTACTTC. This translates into CASGLAGWPGALSEQYF.